This entry is about one T cell receptor beta chain. Its antigen is not identified. The data belong to a study of Ad26.COV2.S vaccination and SARS-CoV-2 variants. At the level of the study: The Ad26.COV2.S arm of the COV1001 trial was where the donor was placed.

Study-wide points: Recipients of either vaccine or placebo displayed similar breadth of non-spike TCRs.

Treatment given: roughly 19 received Ad26.COV2.S at low or high dose, single or two shots; 5 received placebo; per-sample allocation not given. After the first vaccine or placebo injection, samples were drawn on day 63. Ad26 vector vaccine expressed Wuhan-strain SARS-CoV-2 spike. Germline lookup yields CDR1 MNHEY and CDR2 SVGEGT. The ends were cut back, 6 bases at V and 1 base at J, with 6 bases in the middle. This CDR3 is 12 amino acids long. Using immunoSEQ multiplex PCR, the repertoire was profiled, and TCRdb retains in-frame clones only, with some absent. The sample includes 430,000 or so clones, around 90% of them seen just once.

The rearrangement uses TRBV6-2 or TRBV6-3 and TRBJ2-5; no clear D. Sequencing used peripheral blood, obtained in a trial of Ad26.COV2.S vaccine versus placebo. The receptor comes from a person aged 18-65 years who received the Ad26.COV2.S COVID-19 vaccine or a placebo. CDR3 residues: CASSQIQETQYF. CDR3 coding DNA: TGTGCCAGCAGCCAAATCCAAGAGACCCAGTACTTC.